This T cell receptor (beta chain) is drawn from a study of blood T cell repertoires in COVID-19. CDR3 length: 16 residues. After removal of 5 bases from V and 7 bases from J, the junction contained 10 bases not matched to a gene. From germline, CDR1 is SEHNR and CDR2 FQNEAQ (reference sequence). Using immunoSEQ multiplex PCR, the repertoire was profiled, and TCRdb retains in-frame clones only, with some absent. This table has about 90,000 clones, around nine tenths appearing once. The clonotype comes from a woman in her 70s with acute or convalescent COVID-19. The chain recombines TRBV7-9 with TRBJ2-2; 10 bases fit TRBD2. The sample consisted of peripheral blood. The CDR3, as DNA: TGTGCCAGCAGCCGAGAGAGCGGGAGGGCCTTCGGGGAGCTGTTTTTT. Translating it yields CASSRESGRAFGELFF.